The 15 T cell receptor beta chains below come from one sample, sequenced in a study of T-cell memory formation after mild COVID-19. In TCRdb, the 5' RACE reads were re-called with MiXCR into one record per CDR3 protein. The sample lists roughly 300,000 distinct CDR3 sequences, roughly 13% seen once, with 20% to 25% in the top ten. Sequenced input: PBMCs or a T cell subset sorted from them (not recorded which). The receptor source for this set is a man aged 18 to 29 who had mild COVID-19 (a few samples of this study predate the infection). Cell type and time point are not known.

This clonotype was observed a handful of times. The chain joins TRBV7-9 to TRBJ2-3; D call uncertain. The CDR3 runs to 15 residues. The ends were cut back, 1 base at V and 4 bases at J, with 12 bases in the middle. CDR1 and CDR2 from the germline V gene are SEHNR and FQNEAQ (reference sequence). In DNA form, the CDR3 reads TGTGCCAGCAGCTTAGTGGCGGCCTGGTCAGATACGCAGTATTTT. This encodes CASSLVAAWSDTQYF.

In its sample, this clonotype was seen many times. The rearrangement links TRBV12-3 or TRBV12-4 to TRBJ1-5; D call uncertain. Trimming pared 4 bases from V and 3 bases from J, leaving 10 bases between. This CDR3 contains 14 residues. The CDR3 spells CASSSENTNQPQHF. The DNA for the CDR3 is TGTGCCAGCAGTTCAGAAAATACCAATCAGCCCCAGCATTTT.

This clonotype was seen only a few times. The chain has TRBV5-1 and TRBJ2-3, with 8 bases fitting TRBD1. The V and J ends lost 5 bases and 4 bases, in that order; junction bases with no gene match: 6. From germline, CDR1 is SGHRS and CDR2 YFSETQ. This CDR3 has 14 amino acids. The CDR3 DNA follows: TGCGCCAGCAGTCCCGGACAGGGCCCAGATACGCAGTATTTT. As protein: CASSPGQGPDTQYF.

The gene calls are TRBV6-5 and TRBJ1-3, with D unclear. The CDR3 runs to 12 residues. Germline V CDR1 and CDR2: MNHEY, SVGAGI. V was clipped by 6 bases and J by 4 bases, with 7 bases between them. As DNA, the CDR3 is TGTGCCAGCAGCCCATACGGAAACACCATATATTTT. Translation: CASSPYGNTIYF.

Here the CDR3 reads CASSYSGQPYNEQFF. CDR3 in DNA: TGTGCCAGCAGTTACTCGGGACAGCCCTACAATGAGCAGTTCTTC. The chain recombines TRBV6-5 with TRBJ2-1; 7 positions match TRBD1. This CDR3 is built from 15 residues. CDR1 MNHEY and CDR2 SVGAGI come from the germline V gene. The J segment lost 2 bases and the V segment lost 0 bases, leaving 1 base of the junction unmatched.

This clonotype has only a few counts. V is TRBV6-5 and J is TRBJ1-5; 7 nucleotides agree with TRBD1. This CDR3 region has 14 residues. V was clipped by 5 bases and J by 10 bases; unmatched bases: 11. Per the germline V gene, CDR1 is MNHEY and CDR2 is SVGAGI. The CDR3 DNA reads TGTGCCAGCAGTGCCAGGGGGACAATCAGCCCCCAGCATTTT. Protein product: CASSARGTISPQHF.

In this sample, this clonotype turned up many times. The chain links TRBV7-2 to TRBJ1-1; D gene ambiguous. Germline CDR1 and CDR2: SGHTA and FQGNSA. Trimming pared 5 bases from V and 5 bases from J, leaving 12 bases between. The CDR3 has 13 amino acids. CDR3 protein: CASSQQSGTEAFF. The CDR3 coding sequence is TGTGCCAGCAGCCAACAGTCGGGAACTGAAGCTTTCTTT.

This clonotype turned up a few times. The V gene is TRBV6-5, the J gene TRBJ2-5; the D gene is possibly TRBD2 (5 bases). CDR1 is MNHEY and CDR2 is SVGAGI in the germline V gene. This CDR3 spans 14 amino acids. V lost 6 bases and J lost 1, with 12 bases in between. In nucleotides, the CDR3 is TGTGCCAGCAGACGCTCCGGGATCCAAGAGACCCAGTACTTC. The encoded protein is CASRRSGIQETQYF.

The chain has TRBV20-1 and TRBJ1-2; D might be TRBD1 (6 bases). V was clipped by 2 bases and J by 3 bases, with 16 bases between them. Germline-derived CDR1 and CDR2 are DFQATT and SNEGSKA (reference sequence). This CDR3 is 15 amino acids long. CDR3 in DNA: TGCAGTGCTAGACCAGGCCCTCAGGGGTACTATGGCTACACCTTC. Protein sequence: CSARPGPQGYYGYTF.

This clonotype has ten or more counts. The genes are TRBV5-1 and TRBJ2-3; 8 nucleotides align to TRBD1. Germline V gives CDR1 SGHRS, CDR2 YFSETQ. This CDR3 spans 17 amino acids. Germline trimming cut 2 bases from V and 1 base from J; bases unmatched to any gene: 9. Written as DNA, the CDR3 is TGCGCCAGCAGCTTCCTGCGGACAGGGTCGGGCACAGATACGCAGTATTTT. Residues: CASSFLRTGSGTDTQYF.

At least ten counts were recorded for this clonotype. The chain links TRBV29-1 to TRBJ2-5, with TRBD1 matching 8 bases. The V and J ends lost 7 bases and 5 bases, in that order; junction bases with no gene match: 6. The CDR3 spans 12 residues. Germline CDR1 SQVTM, CDR2 ANQGSEA. CDR3 residues: CSAGQVGETQYF. As DNA, the CDR3 is TGCAGCGCGGGACAGGTCGGCGAGACCCAGTACTTC.

The chain is built from TRBV20-1 and TRBJ1-2, with 8 bases aligning to TRBD1. This CDR3 comprises 12 residues. CDR1 is DFQATT and CDR2 is SNEGSKA in the germline V gene (reference sequence). V lost 2 bases to trimming and J lost 4 bases; unmatched junction nucleotides: 0. The CDR3 sequence: CSARQGAYGYTF. As DNA, the CDR3 is TGCAGTGCTAGACAGGGGGCCTATGGCTACACCTTC.

The rearrangement joins TRBV11-2 to TRBJ2-4; D gene unclear. V lost 8 bases to trimming and J lost 6 bases, with 5 bases between them. Germline lookup yields CDR1 SGHAT and CDR2 FQNNGV. The CDR3 contains 10 residues. CDR3: CASARNIQYF. The CDR3 DNA reads as TGTGCCAGCGCAAGAAACATTCAGTACTTC.

This clonotype was counted ten times or more. The V gene is TRBV20-1, the J gene TRBJ1-2; D is undetermined. The CDR3 spans 12 residues. Germline values: CDR1 DFQATT, CDR2 SNEGSKA (reference sequence). Trimming shortened V by 5 bases and J by 9 bases, and 16 bases separated the two germline ends. CDR3 sequence reads: CSAAEITARYTF. Here the CDR3 DNA reads TGCAGTGCTGCCGAGATTACGGCACGCTACACCTTC.

This clonotype has ten or more counts. A much larger clone lies a single base off, so this may be a read error. The chain uses TRBV24-1 and TRBJ2-3; D is ambiguous. This CDR3 spans 13 amino acids. From germline, CDR1 is KGHDR and CDR2 SFDVKD. The V gene lost 4 bases and the J gene lost 0 bases, with 4 bases spanning the gap. CDR3 DNA sequence: TGTGCCACCAGTGAGGGGAGCACAGATACGCAGTATTTT. Translation: CATSEGSTDTQYF.